This T cell receptor beta chain derives from a study of Ad26.COV2.S vaccination and SARS-CoV-2 variants (dated by TCRdb to 2020 to 2023). Notes on the research overall: Donors in the vaccine arm were drawn from COV1001, a phase I-IIa trial of Ad26.COV2.S in healthy adults that was multicentre, randomized, double-blind and placebo-controlled. Ad26.COV2.S was given intramuscularly at 5x10^10 or 1x10^11 viral particles, as a single shot or as two shots 56 days apart. TCRbeta repertoire sequencing was used to assess the specificity and breadth of SARS-CoV-2-reactive T cell receptors after Ad26.COV2.S vaccination. The TCR-sequenced set comprised about 30 samples: some 19 Ad26.COV2.S vaccine recipients, 5 placebo recipients and 8 SARS-CoV-2 convalescent individuals. Trial participants were randomized into five groups of five: low-dose or high-dose Ad26.COV2.S given once or twice, or placebo on both occasions. Investigators remained blinded to trial group allocation during experiments and outcome assessment. Results and caveats for the whole study, not just this receptor: According to the authors, total T cell responses may have been underestimated by the TCR breadth and depth analyses. Vaccine and placebo recipients had comparable non-spike TCR breadth, which fits with the vaccine containing only spike. Comparing responses between vaccine doses or regimens was not something the study was powered to do. Spike-specific TCR breadth was higher in Ad26.COV2.S recipients than in placebo recipients (P = 0.0014). Substantial breadth of spike-specific CD8+ and CD4+ T cell responses was reported after vaccination.

The immunoSEQ Assay was used to sequence TCRbeta CDR3 regions. After extraction, genomic DNA underwent amplification by bias-controlled multiplex PCR, followed by high-throughput sequencing. Under the source paper's analysis protocol: To quantify the absolute abundance of each unique TCRbeta CDR3 region, sequences were collapsed and filtered. Usable DNA was measured by amplifying reference genes present in all nucleated cells, and TCRbeta template counts were normalized to that usable DNA to estimate T cell fraction. Repertoire TCRs were annotated as SARS-CoV-2-specific by exact matching of V gene, CDR3 amino acid sequence and J gene to a known reactive TCR set. The reference SARS-CoV-2 TCR set was derived from MIRA and filtered for enrichment in COVID-19-positive ImmuneCODE repertoires, a step that removed public or cross-reactive TCRs. Drawing on the MIRA antigens, annotated TCRs were analysed further at the level of specific ORF or position within ORF. Breadth was defined as the number of annotated unique rearrangements divided by the total number of unique productive rearrangements, and depth was defined as the summed frequency of the annotated unique rearrangements. Two-sided Wilcoxon rank-sum tests were used to compare TCR breadth between groups. The clones in this table, taken by TCRdb from immuneACCESS, are in-frame only. Not every clone is retained; where verified, under half of the shortfall comes from an unresolved V gene, and the cause of the rest is unknown. V, J and clone size were drawn from that table, and D and trimming were deduced from the DNA. Counted in this sample were around 300,000 clones; about 87% of them appeared once. The ten top clones hold 6.4% of the sample.

Note on this clone: Its target antigen remains unknown. There are no base qualities to consult, and no much larger clone falls within one base.

The CDR3 sequence holds 17 residues, the cysteine and phenylalanine included. Of the read, only the CDR3 DNA is kept; its 51 bases are in frame from base 1. V loses 1 base, J loses 7 bases, and the germline ends lie 20 bases apart. The germline V gene specifies SGHTA as CDR1 and FQGNSA as CDR2. What the treatment or condition label conveys for this sample: some 20 received Ad26.COV2.S at low or high dose, single or two shots; about five received placebo; per-sample allocation not given. For vaccine and placebo recipients, the sequenced repertoires came from samples collected on day 63 after the first injection. In Cohort 1b, about 27 adults aged 18-55 years were enrolled at a single site in Boston, USA, between 29 July and 7 August 2020. Ad26.COV2.S consisted of a replication-incompetent adenovirus type 26 vector by which a prefusion-stabilized SARS-CoV-2 spike protein from the original Wuhan strain was expressed.

The sequences come from peripheral blood, collected in a trial of Ad26.COV2.S vaccine versus placebo. Recombination joined TRBV7-2 with TRBJ2-1, and possibly TRBD2, on 6 matching bases. This clonotype originated in a person aged 18-60 years who received the Ad26.COV2.S COVID-19 vaccine or a placebo. The DNA reads TGTGCCAGCAGCTTAGTGAGGAGGGCAGGGTGGGCGAATGAGCAGTTCTTC. This codes for CASSLVRRAGWANEQFF. When the CDR3 is completed using the reference TRBV7-2 and TRBJ2-1 genes on either side, the full variable domain is GAGVSQSPSNKVTEKGKDVELRCDPISGHTALYWYRQSLGQGLEFLIYFQGNSAPDKSGLPSDRFSAERTGGSVSTLTIQRTQQEDSAVYLCASSLVRRAGWANEQFFGPGTRLTVL.